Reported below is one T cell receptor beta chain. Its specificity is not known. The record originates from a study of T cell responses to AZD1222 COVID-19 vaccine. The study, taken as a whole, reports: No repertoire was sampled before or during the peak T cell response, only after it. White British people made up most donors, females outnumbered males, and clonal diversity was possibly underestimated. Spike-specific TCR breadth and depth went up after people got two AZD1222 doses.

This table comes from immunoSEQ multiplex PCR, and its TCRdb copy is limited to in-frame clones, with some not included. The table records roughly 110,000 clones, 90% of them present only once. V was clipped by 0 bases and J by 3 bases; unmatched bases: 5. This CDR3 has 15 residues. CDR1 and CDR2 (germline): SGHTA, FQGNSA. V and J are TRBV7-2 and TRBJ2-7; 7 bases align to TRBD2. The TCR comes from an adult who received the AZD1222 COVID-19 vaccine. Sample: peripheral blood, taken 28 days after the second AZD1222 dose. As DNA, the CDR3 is TGTGCCAGCAGCTTAGCCCGCCGGGGGGTCTACGAGCAGTACTTC. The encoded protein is CASSLARRGVYEQYF. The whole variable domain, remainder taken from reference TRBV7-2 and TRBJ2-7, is GAGVSQSPSNKVTEKGKDVELRCDPISGHTALYWYRQSLGQGLEFLIYFQGNSAPDKSGLPSDRFSAERTGGSVSTLTIQRTQQEDSAVYLCASSLARRGVYEQYFGPGTRLTVT.